This T cell receptor (beta chain) appears in the sequencing data of a study of T cells in Graves' hyperthyroidism and ophthalmopathy. The CDR3 sequence is 15 residues long. Germline V lookup: CDR1 SGHTA, CDR2 FQGNSA. The V end was cut by 2 bases, the J end by 6 bases, with 14 bases between. The investigators amplified TCR beta CDR3 regions from RNA transcripts. A set of HTBI primers served as the primers for a first-round RT-PCR of the TCR CDR3. TCRdb reprocessed the multiplex PCR reads with MiXCR, giving one entry per CDR3 protein. The sample has approximately 430,000 distinct CDR3 sequences; 15% to 19% are singletons. A few counts support this clonotype.

Sequencing input: blood. The clonotype comes from a woman between 18 and 30 years old with Graves' hyperthyroidism. The rearrangement links TRBV7-2 to TRBJ1-5; tentatively, D is TRBD1 (5 bases). CDR3 DNA: TGTGCCAGCAGCTTAACGGGGGGAATAGGTCAGCCCCAGCATTTT. Amino acid sequence: CASSLTGGIGQPQHF.